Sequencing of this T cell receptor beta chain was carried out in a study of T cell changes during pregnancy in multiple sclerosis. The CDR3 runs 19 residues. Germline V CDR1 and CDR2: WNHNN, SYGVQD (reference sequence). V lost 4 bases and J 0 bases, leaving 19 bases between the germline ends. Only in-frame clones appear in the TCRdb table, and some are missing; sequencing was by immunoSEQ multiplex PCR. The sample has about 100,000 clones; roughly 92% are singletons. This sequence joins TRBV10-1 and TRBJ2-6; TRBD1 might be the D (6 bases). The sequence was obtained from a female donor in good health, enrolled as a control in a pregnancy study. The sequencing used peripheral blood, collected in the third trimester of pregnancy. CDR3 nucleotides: TGCGCCAGCAGTGCGGTTAGGGACATTTTCTCCTCTGGGGCCAACGTCCTGACTTTC. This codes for CASSAVRDIFSSGANVLTF.